The rows below give T cell receptor beta chains drawn from one sample of a study of T cell changes during pregnancy in multiple sclerosis. The method was immunoSEQ multiplex PCR; TCRdb's version includes in-frame clones alone and lacks a portion of them. Of around 56,000 clones in the sample, approximately 90% were seen once. This specimen consisted of peripheral blood, obtained in the first trimester of pregnancy. The origin of the receptors is a female donor in good health, enrolled as a control in a pregnancy study. CDR3s include the opening cysteine and the closing phenylalanine or tryptophan. D genes are given only for firm matches. Clone size is not always given. Where it is, it says once, few, many or a class for expanded clones.

V	size	J	D	DNA	CDR3
TRBV30	.	TRBJ2-1	.	TGTGCCTGGAGCTGGGGCCCGAGCTCCTACAATGAGCAGTTCTTC	CAWSWGPSSYNEQFF
TRBV5-4	.	TRBJ1-5	TRBD1	TGTGCCAGCAGGGGGACGGGACAGGGGAATTCCAATCAGCCCCAGCATTTT	CASRGTGQGNSNQPQHF
TRBV23-1	few	TRBJ2-7	TRBD1	TGCGCCAGCAGTCAAATTCCGGGACAGGGGACGCTATACGAGCAGTACTTC	CASSQIPGQGTLYEQYF
TRBV10-3	.	TRBJ1-2	TRBD1	TGTGCCATCAGTCCGGGACAGGGGGCGGAAGGCTACACCTTC	CAISPGQGAEGYTF
TRBV7-2	.	TRBJ2-1	.	TGCGCTGTGGGGGCTGGTGCCCGGAATGAGCAGTTCTTC	CAVGAGARNEQFF
TRBV18	.	TRBJ1-4	TRBD1	TGTGCCAGCTCACCAAGACAGGGGGCAGAAGAAAAACTGTTTTTT	CASSPRQGAEEKLFF
TRBV11-2	.	TRBJ1-2	.	TGTGCCAGCAGCTTAGATAGCGACGGCCCTTATGGCTACACCTTC	CASSLDSDGPYGYTF
TRBV30	once	TRBJ2-7	.	TGTGCCTGGAGGGGGAAGTCGGGAGCCTACGAGCAGTACTTC	CAWRGKSGAYEQYF
TRBV5-1	.	TRBJ2-2	TRBD1	TGCGCCAGCAGCGCCGGACAGGGGGCGGGCACCGGGGAGCTGTTTTTT	CASSAGQGAGTGELFF
TRBV30	once	TRBJ2-1	TRBD1	TGTGCCTGGGGGACAGGCGATGAGCAGTTCTTC	CAWGTGDEQFF
TRBV27	.	TRBJ2-5	TRBD1	TGTGCCAGCAGTTCCTGGAAAGGGGGCAGGCGTCAAGAGACCCAGTACTTC	CASSSWKGGRRQETQYF
TRBV7-3	few	TRBJ2-5	TRBD2	TGTGCCAGCAGCTTAAACGGGGGGGAAACAGAGACCCAGTACTTC	CASSLNGGETETQYF
TRBV7-6	.	TRBJ1-2	TRBD1	TGTGCCAGCAGCTTACCCATTGGACAGGGGGACTATGGCTACACCTTC	CASSLPIGQGDYGYTF
TRBV19	.	TRBJ2-2	.	TGTGCCAGTAGTATAGTAAGCCCCGGGGAGCTGTTTTTT	CASSIVSPGELFF
TRBV4-2	.	TRBJ1-4	TRBD1	TGTGCCAGCAGCCAGGGACAGTTGAATGAAAAACTGTTTTTT	CASSQGQLNEKLFF
TRBV6-4	.	TRBJ1-5	TRBD1	TGTGCCAGCAGCCTCGACAGGGGCATCGGTCAGCCCCAGCATTTT	CASSLDRGIGQPQHF
TRBV4-1	.	TRBJ2-1	TRBD2	TGCGCCAGCAGCCATCCGTTAGCGGGATTAAGGGGCAATGAGCAGTTCTTC	CASSHPLAGLRGNEQFF
TRBV30	.	TRBJ2-2	TRBD1	TGTGCCTGGGCCCGATTGACAGGGACCAACACCGGGGAGCTGTTTTTT	CAWARLTGTNTGELFF
TRBV7-9	.	TRBJ1-2	.	TGTGCCAGCAGCCCCCCAGACAGGCCTAACTATGGCTACACCTTC	CASSPPDRPNYGYTF
TRBV4-2	.	TRBJ1-4	.	TGTGCCAGCAGCCCTCAGGGGACCGAAAAACTGTTTTTT	CASSPQGTEKLFF
TRBV19	.	TRBJ1-5	.	TGTGCCAGTAGTATTAGGGACAACAATCAGCCCCAGCATTTT	CASSIRDNNQPQHF
TRBV15	.	TRBJ2-7	.	TGTGCCACCAGCCCCCGAGGGCTAGCTGACTCCCACGGGCAGTACTTC	CATSPRGLADSHGQYF
TRBV2	once	TRBJ2-1	TRBD2	TGTGCCAGCAGTGAAGTCCACCCCCGGGCGGGAGTGGGTGGGCAGTTCTTC	CASSEVHPRAGVGGQFF
TRBV29-1	once	TRBJ2-5	.	TGCAGCGTTAAGGGACATTTAGTGGAGACCCAGTACTTC	CSVKGHLVETQYF
TRBV5-1	.	TRBJ2-3	TRBD1	TGCGCCAGCAGCTTGGGACAGGGGTACACAGATACGCAGTATTTT	CASSLGQGYTDTQYF
TRBV5-4	.	TRBJ1-1	.	TGTGCCAGCAGCACCCAAAGTACAGAAGCTTTCTTT	CASSTQSTEAFF
TRBV5-5	.	TRBJ2-1	.	TGTGCCAGCAGCTTTTTCGATGTGGCGGGCACAACAAACAATGAGCAGTTCTTC	CASSFFDVAGTTNNEQFF
TRBV18	.	TRBJ2-6	.	TGTGCCAGCTCACCACTACCGAACAGGTCTGGGGCCAACGTCCTGACTTTC	CASSPLPNRSGANVLTF
TRBV28	.	TRBJ1-4	.	TGTGCCAGCAGTTTATTTTTCGGGGATGAAAAACTGTTTTTT	CASSLFFGDEKLFF
TRBV10-2	.	TRBJ2-1	.	TGCGCCAGCAGTGAGTCTGTAGAGGGTTTAGGGCTAGCTTTGGGGAATGAGCAGTTCTTC	CASSESVEGLGLALGNEQFF
TRBV2	.	TRBJ2-1	.	TGTGCCAGCAGTGTGGGCGACAATGAGCAGTTCTTC	CASSVGDNEQFF
TRBV2	.	TRBJ2-1	.	TGTGCCAGCGAGGGGGGAGGGAGGGCCGGGGTTGATGAGCAGTTCTTC	CASEGGGRAGVDEQFF
TRBV7-9	.	TRBJ2-1	.	TGTGCCAGCAGTCTAGGTGAGCAGTTCTTC	CASSLGEQFF
TRBV29-1	.	TRBJ1-4	.	TGCAGCGTTGAAGAGTTGACAGGAGGTGAAAAACTGTTTTTT	CSVEELTGGEKLFF
TRBV19	once	TRBJ2-3	.	TGTGCCAGTAGTGGGACAGAGAGTTCTCATTTTGCAGCGGGTACGCAGTATTTT	CASSGTESSHFAAGTQYF
TRBV6-1	.	TRBJ1-1	.	TGTGCCAGCAGTGACAGGGGATGGGACACTGAAGCTTTCTTT	CASSDRGWDTEAFF
TRBV7-9	.	TRBJ2-5	.	TGTGCCAGCAGCACCGGGACCCCGGTGGGGGCGACCCAGTACTTC	CASSTGTPVGATQYF
TRBV7-9	.	TRBJ2-7	TRBD2	TGTGCCAGCAGCTTAGTAGCGGGGGAACCTTACGAGCAGTACTTC	CASSLVAGEPYEQYF
TRBV19	.	TRBJ1-6	.	TGTGCCAGTACCTTGGGACACATCTATAATTCACCCCTCCACTTT	CASTLGHIYNSPLHF
TRBV7-2	.	TRBJ2-5	TRBD2	TGTGCCAGCAGCTTAGGGGGACTAGCAACCCAGTACTTC	CASSLGGLATQYF
TRBV27	.	TRBJ1-5	.	TGTGCCAGCAGTTTATCACGGGGCAATCAGCCCCAGCATTTT	CASSLSRGNQPQHF
TRBV18	few	TRBJ2-7	TRBD2	TGTGCCAGCTCAGGCAGACTAGCGGCAACCTACGAGCAGTACTTC	CASSGRLAATYEQYF
TRBV11-3	once	TRBJ2-1	.	TGTGCCAGCAGCTCGGGGGTAGTGGGACAGCCTAAATCCAACAATGAGCAGTTCTTC	CASSSGVVGQPKSNNEQFF
TRBV5-6	once	TRBJ2-3	TRBD1	TGTGCCAGCAGTTACCCGGGACAGGGTATCCCAGATACGCAGTATTTT	CASSYPGQGIPDTQYF
TRBV2	.	TRBJ2-1	.	TGTGCCAGCCCCCTAAGGAGGGCCGACAATGAGCAGTTCTTC	CASPLRRADNEQFF
TRBV7-8	.	TRBJ1-2	TRBD1	TGTGCCAGCAGCCTGGGGACAGGGAACTTCTATGGCTACACCTTC	CASSLGTGNFYGYTF
TRBV6-1	.	TRBJ1-1	.	TGTGCCAGCAGTGAACAGCCTGGGACGTCCGGAGGGACTGAAGCTTTCTTT	CASSEQPGTSGGTEAFF
TRBV5-6	.	TRBJ2-5	TRBD2	TGTGCCAGCAGCTTGGGACTAGCGGGAGTAGAGACCCAGTACTTC	CASSLGLAGVETQYF
TRBV27	.	TRBJ2-2	TRBD2	TGTGCCAGCAGTCCGACGACTAGCGGGAGAGAGACCGGGGAGCTGTTTTTT	CASSPTTSGRETGELFF
TRBV19	once	TRBJ2-3	TRBD1	TGTGCCAGTAGCCTAAATGGACAGGGCACAGATACGCAGTATTTT	CASSLNGQGTDTQYF
TRBV7-9	.	TRBJ2-1	TRBD2	TGTGCCAGCAGCTTATATGGGGGGAGGGTTAGCGGGAGGGGCGAGCAGTTCTTC	CASSLYGGRVSGRGEQFF
TRBV19	.	TRBJ2-5	.	TGTGCCAGTAGTCACGGAGGTCCAGAGACCCAGTACTTC	CASSHGGPETQYF
TRBV6-7	.	TRBJ1-3	TRBD1	TGTGCCAGCAGTTACCCCCGAAGCGACAGGGGCATTGGAAACACCATATATTTT	CASSYPRSDRGIGNTIYF
TRBV16	.	TRBJ2-1	.	TGTGCCAGCAGCCAGCAGAGGTTAGGCTACAATGAGCAGTTCTTC	CASSQQRLGYNEQFF
TRBV9	.	TRBJ1-2	TRBD1	TGTGCCAGCAGCGAAGACAGGGGGGACTATGGCTACACCTTC	CASSEDRGDYGYTF
TRBV19	.	TRBJ1-2	.	TGTGCCAGTAGTAACCGGGAGATCTATGGCTACACCTTC	CASSNREIYGYTF
TRBV7-8	.	TRBJ1-2	.	TGTGCCAGCAGCGCATCCTATGACTATGGCTACACCTTC	CASSASYDYGYTF